This T cell receptor (beta chain) is from a study of CXCR3-negative and CXCR3-positive naive CD8 T cells. A note on this clonotype: The antigen is not known.

UMI-labeled TRB cDNA libraries were prepared by 5' RACE. TCRdb re-called the 5' RACE reads and catalogs CDR3 proteins one per entry, DNA excluded. Its table lists more than 70,000 distinct CDR3 sequences. Broader study findings: Compared with CXCR3-negative naive cells, CXCR3-positive naive cells showed more hydrophobic TRB CDR3s.

The CDR3 extends over 16 amino acids. Germline CDR1 reads SGHTA; CDR2 reads FQGTGA. Sequencing input: naive CXCR3+ CD8+ T cells from blood. As to subset: CD45RO-CCR7+CD27+CD95- naive CD8+ T cells expressing CXCR3 (TNR3+). The rearrangement uses TRBV7-3 and TRBJ2-1; the TRBD2 assignment by TCRdb is unverifiable without DNA. This sequence was found in a human donor in good health. Some clones in this sample may be carry-over from other donors' samples. CDR3 residues: CASSFVGGNPYNEQFF.